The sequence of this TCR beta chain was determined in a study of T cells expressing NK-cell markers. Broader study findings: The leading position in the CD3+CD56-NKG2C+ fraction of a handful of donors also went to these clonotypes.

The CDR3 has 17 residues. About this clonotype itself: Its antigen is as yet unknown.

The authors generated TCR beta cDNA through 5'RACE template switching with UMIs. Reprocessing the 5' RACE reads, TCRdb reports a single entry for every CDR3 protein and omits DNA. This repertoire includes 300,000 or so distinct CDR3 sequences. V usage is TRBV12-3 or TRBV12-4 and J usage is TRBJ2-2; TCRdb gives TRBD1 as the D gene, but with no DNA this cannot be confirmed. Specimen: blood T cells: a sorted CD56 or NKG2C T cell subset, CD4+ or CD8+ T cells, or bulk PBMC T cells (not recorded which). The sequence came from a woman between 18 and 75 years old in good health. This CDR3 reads CASTRGTGITNTGELFF.